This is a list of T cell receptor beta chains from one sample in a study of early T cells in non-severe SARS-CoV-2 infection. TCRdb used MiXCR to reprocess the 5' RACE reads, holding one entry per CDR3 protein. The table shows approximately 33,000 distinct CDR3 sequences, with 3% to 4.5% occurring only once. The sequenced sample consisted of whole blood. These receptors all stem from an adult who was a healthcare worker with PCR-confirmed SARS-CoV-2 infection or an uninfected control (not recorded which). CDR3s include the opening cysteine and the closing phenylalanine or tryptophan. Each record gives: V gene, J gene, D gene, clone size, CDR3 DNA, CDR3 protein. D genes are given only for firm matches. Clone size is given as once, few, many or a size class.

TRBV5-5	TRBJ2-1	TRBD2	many	TGTGCCAGCAGCTTGGCGGCTAGCGGGTCTTTCTACAATGAGCAGTTCTTC	CASSLAASGSFYNEQFF
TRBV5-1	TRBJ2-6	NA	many	TGCGCCAGCAGCTTGGAGGGATTAGGGGCCAACGTCCTGACTTTC	CASSLEGLGANVLTF
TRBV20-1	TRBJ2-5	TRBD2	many	TGCAGTGCACCGAGGACTAGTGCCCAAGAGACCCAGTACTTC	CSAPRTSAQETQYF
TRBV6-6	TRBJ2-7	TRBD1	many	TGTGCCAGCAGTACAACAGGGGCCAGGGAGCACGAGCAGTACTTC	CASSTTGAREHEQYF
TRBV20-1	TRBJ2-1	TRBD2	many	TGCAGTGCTAGAGATCTCGAAGTAGCGGGAGAATCGTACAATGAGCAGTTCTTC	CSARDLEVAGESYNEQFF
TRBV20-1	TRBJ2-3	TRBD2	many	TGCAGTGCTAGGAAATCCAGCGGGAGTAGAAATACGCAGTATTTT	CSARKSSGSRNTQYF
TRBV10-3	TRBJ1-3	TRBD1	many	TGTGCCATCAGTCTACAGGGGGCCTCTGGAAACACCATATATTTT	CAISLQGASGNTIYF
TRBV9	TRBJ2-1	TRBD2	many	TGTGCCAGCAGCGTAGGCGGGGGGACCTACAATGAGCAGTTCTTC	CASSVGGGTYNEQFF
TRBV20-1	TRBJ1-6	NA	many	TGCAGTGCTGACAATTTTCCTTCACCCCTCCACTTT	CSADNFPSPLHF
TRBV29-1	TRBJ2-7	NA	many	TGCAGCGTTGAAATCTCACAGAGGGGACCTTTCGAGCAGTACTTC	CSVEISQRGPFEQYF
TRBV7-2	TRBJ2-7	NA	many	TGTGCCAGCAGCTCAACTCCGGGACCACAATACGAGCAGTACTTC	CASSSTPGPQYEQYF
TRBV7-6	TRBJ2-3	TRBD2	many	TGTGCCAGCAGCTTATATGCTAGCGGCGCAGATACGCAGTATTTT	CASSLYASGADTQYF
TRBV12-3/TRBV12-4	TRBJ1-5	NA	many	TGTGCCAGCAGTGAAACGACAGGTACTCGCAATCAGCCCCAGCATTTT	CASSETTGTRNQPQHF
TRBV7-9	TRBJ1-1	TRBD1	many	TGTGCCAGCAGCGTGCGACAGGGACCTGAAGCTTTCTTT	CASSVRQGPEAFF
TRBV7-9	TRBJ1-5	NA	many	TGTGCCAGCAGCTTAGGGGGTGGTCAGCCCCAGCATTTT	CASSLGGGQPQHF
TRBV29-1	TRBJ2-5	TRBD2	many	TGCAGCGGTGTGACTAGCTCGGAGACCCAGTACTTC	CSGVTSSETQYF